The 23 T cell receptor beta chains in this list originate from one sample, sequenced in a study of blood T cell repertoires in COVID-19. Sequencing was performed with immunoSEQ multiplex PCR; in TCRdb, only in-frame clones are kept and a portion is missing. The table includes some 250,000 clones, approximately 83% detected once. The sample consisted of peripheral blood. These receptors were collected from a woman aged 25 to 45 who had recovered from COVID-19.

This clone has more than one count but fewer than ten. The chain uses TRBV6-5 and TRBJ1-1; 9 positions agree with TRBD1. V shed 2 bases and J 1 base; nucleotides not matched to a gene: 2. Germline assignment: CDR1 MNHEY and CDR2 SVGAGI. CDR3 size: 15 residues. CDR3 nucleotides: TGTGCCAGCAGTTACACGGGACAGGGGAACACTGAAGCTTTCTTT. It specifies CASSYTGQGNTEAFF.

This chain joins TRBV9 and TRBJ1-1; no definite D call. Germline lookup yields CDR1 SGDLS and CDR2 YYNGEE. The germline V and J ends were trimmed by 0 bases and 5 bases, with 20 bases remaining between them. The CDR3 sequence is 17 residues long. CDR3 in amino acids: CASSVGWIEGPNTEAFF. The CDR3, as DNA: TGTGCCAGCAGCGTAGGTTGGATCGAGGGCCCAAATACTGAAGCTTTCTTT.

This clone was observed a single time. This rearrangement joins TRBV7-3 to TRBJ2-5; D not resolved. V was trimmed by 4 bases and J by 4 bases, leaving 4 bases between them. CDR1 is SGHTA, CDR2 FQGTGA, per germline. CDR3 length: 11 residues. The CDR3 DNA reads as TGTGCCAGCAGCTACAGAGAGACCCAGTACTTC. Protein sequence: CASSYRETQYF. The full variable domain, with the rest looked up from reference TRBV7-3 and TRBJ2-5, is GAGVSQTPSNKVTEKGKYVELRCDPISGHTALYWYRQSLGQGPEFLIYFQGTGAADDSGLPNDRFFAVRPEGSVSTLKIQRTERGDSAVYLCASSYRETQYFGPGTRLLVL.

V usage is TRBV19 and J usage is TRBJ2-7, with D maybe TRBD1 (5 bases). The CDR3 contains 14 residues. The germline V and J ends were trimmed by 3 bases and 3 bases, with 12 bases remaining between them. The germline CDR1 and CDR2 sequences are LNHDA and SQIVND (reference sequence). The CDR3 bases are TGTGCCAGTAGTATTAATAGACAGCACTACGAGCAGTACTTC. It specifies CASSINRQHYEQYF.

CDR3 in DNA: TGTGCCAGCAGCCAACGGGGTAGAATAATTCGAGGCTATGGCTACACCTTC. Translated: CASSQRGRIIRGYGYTF. The V and J genes are TRBV3-1 (or the pseudogene TRBV3-2) and TRBJ1-2; D is uncertain. The CDR3 is made up of 17 amino acids. CDR1 and CDR2 (germline): LGHDT, YNNKEL (reference sequence). V lost 2 bases, J lost 4 bases, and 20 bases lay in between.

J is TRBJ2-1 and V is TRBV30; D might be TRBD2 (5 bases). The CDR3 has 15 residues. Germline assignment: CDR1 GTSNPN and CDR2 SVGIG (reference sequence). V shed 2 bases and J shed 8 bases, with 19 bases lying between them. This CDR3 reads CAWSPPSVLAHEQFF. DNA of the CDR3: TGTGCCTGGAGTCCTCCGAGCGTCCTAGCACATGAGCAGTTCTTC.

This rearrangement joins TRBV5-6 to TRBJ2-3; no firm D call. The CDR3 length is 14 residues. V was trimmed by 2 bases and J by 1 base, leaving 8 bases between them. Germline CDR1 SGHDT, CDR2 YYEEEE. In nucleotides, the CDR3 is TGTGCCAGCAGCTTAATAGCTCGCACAGATACGCAGTATTTT. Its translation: CASSLIARTDTQYF.

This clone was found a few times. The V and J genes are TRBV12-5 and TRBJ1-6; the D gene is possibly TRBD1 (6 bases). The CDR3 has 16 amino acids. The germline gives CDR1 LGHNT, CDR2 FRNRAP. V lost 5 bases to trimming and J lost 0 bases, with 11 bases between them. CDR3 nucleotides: TGTGCTAGTGGTCCCGACAGGCGCTCCTATAATTCACCCCTCCACTTT. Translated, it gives CASGPDRRSYNSPLHF.

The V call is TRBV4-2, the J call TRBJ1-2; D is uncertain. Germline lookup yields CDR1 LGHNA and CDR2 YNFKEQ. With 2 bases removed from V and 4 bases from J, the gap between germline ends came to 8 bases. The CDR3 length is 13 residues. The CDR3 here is CASSQRNSYGYTF. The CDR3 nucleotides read TGTGCCAGCAGCCAACGGAACAGCTATGGCTACACCTTC.

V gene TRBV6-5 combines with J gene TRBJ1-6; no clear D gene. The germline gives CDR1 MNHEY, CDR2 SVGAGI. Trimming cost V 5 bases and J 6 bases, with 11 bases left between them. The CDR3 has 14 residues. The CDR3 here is CASSRSRGNSPLHF. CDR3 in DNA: TGTGCCAGCAGTAGGAGCAGAGGTAATTCACCCCTCCACTTT.

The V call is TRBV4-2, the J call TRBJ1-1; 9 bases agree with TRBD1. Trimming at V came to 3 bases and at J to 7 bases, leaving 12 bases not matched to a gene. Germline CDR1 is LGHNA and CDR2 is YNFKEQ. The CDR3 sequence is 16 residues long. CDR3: CASSHYMGQGKIEAFF. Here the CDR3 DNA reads TGTGCCAGCAGCCACTATATGGGACAGGGTAAAATTGAAGCTTTCTTT.

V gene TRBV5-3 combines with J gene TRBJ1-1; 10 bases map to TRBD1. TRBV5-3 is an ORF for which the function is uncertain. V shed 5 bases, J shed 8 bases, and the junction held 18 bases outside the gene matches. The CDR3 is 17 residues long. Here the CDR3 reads CARSRGQGMVDSKEAFF. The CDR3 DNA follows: TGTGCCAGAAGTCGGGGACAGGGGATGGTAGATTCAAAGGAAGCTTTCTTT.

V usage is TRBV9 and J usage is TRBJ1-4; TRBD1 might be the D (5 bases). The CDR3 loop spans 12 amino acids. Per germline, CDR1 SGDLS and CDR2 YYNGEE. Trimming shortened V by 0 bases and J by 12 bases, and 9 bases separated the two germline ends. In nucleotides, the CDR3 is TGTGCCAGCAGCGTAGGGGGAGGGGAACTGTTTTTT. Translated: CASSVGGGELFF.

CDR3 amino acids: CASSMGGRDTEAFF. Here the CDR3 DNA reads TGTGCCAGTAGTATGGGAGGGAGGGACACTGAAGCTTTCTTT. The chain is built from TRBV19 and TRBJ1-1, with D uncertain. The CDR3 loop spans 14 amino acids. The germline V and J ends were trimmed by 3 bases and 3 bases, with 11 bases remaining between them. Germline CDR1 LNHDA, CDR2 SQIVND (reference sequence).

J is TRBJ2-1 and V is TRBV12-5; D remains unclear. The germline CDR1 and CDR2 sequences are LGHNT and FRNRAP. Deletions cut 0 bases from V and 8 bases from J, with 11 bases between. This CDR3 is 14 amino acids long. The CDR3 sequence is CASGLVLLNDEQFF. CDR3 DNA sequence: TGTGCTAGTGGTTTGGTACTTTTGAATGATGAGCAGTTCTTC.

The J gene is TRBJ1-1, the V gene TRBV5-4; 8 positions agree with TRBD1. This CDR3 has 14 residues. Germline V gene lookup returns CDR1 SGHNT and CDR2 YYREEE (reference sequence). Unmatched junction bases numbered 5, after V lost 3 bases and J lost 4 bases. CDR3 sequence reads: CASSYWDRRTEAFF. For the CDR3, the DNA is TGTGCCAGCAGCTACTGGGACAGGCGCACTGAAGCTTTCTTT.

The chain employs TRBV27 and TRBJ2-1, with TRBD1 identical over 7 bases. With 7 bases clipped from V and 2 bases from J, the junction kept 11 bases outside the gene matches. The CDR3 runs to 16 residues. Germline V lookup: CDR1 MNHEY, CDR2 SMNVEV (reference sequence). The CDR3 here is CASTPTLGGAYNEQFF. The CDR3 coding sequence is TGTGCCAGCACACCGACCTTAGGGGGCGCCTACAATGAGCAGTTCTTC.

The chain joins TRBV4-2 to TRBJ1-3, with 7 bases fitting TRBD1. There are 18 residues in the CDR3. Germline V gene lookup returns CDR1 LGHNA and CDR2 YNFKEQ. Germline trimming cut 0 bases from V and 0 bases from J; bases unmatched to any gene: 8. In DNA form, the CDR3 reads TGTGCCAGCAGCCAAGATGAGGGACAGACTTTCTCTGGAAACACCATATATTTT. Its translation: CASSQDEGQTFSGNTIYF.

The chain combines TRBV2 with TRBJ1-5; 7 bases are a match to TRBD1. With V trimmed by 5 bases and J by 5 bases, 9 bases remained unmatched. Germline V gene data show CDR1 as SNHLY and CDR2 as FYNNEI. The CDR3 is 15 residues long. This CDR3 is CASSLDRVIHQPQHF. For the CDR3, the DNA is TGTGCCAGCAGTTTAGACAGGGTGATCCATCAGCCCCAGCATTTT.

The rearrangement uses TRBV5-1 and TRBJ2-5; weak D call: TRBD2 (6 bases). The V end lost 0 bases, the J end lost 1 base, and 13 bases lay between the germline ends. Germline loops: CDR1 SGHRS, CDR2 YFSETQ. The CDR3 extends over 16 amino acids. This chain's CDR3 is CASSLVGGLIQETQYF. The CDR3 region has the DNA TGCGCCAGCAGCTTGGTTGGGGGGTTGATCCAAGAGACCCAGTACTTC.

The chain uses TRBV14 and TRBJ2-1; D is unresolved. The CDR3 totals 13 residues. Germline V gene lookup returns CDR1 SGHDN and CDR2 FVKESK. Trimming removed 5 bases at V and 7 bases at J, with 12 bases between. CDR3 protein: CASSAVTANEQFF. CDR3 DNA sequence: TGTGCCAGCAGCGCGGTTACGGCGAATGAGCAGTTCTTC.

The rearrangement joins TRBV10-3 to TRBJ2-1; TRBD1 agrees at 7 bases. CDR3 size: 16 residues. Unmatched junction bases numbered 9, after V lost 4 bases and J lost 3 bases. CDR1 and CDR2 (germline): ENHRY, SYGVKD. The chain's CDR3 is CAISGLRAGGYNEQFF. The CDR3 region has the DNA TGTGCCATCAGTGGGCTCCGGGCAGGGGGCTACAATGAGCAGTTCTTC.

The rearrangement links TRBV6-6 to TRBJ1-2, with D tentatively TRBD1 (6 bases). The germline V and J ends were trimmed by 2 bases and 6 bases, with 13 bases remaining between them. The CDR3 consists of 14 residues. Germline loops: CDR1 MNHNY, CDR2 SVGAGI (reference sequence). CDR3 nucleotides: TGTGCCAGCAGTTACCCAGAGGGACACAATGGCTACACCTTC. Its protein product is CASSYPEGHNGYTF.